This TCR beta chain emerged from a study of T cell responses to AZD1222 COVID-19 vaccine. TCRdb's copy holds only in-frame clones and misses some; the assay was immunoSEQ multiplex PCR. The repertoire holds 90,000 to 150,000 clones, with around 87% as singletons. V was pared by 6 bases and J by 10 bases, with 13 bases between. The CDR3 consists of 12 residues. The sample consisted of peripheral blood, taken 28 days after the second AZD1222 dose. The sequence derives from an adult who received the AZD1222 COVID-19 vaccine. This sequence joins TRBV12-3 or TRBV12-4 and TRBJ2-1; D is perhaps TRBD2 (5 bases). The CDR3 loop reads CASSRGSREQFF. The CDR3 DNA follows: TGTGCCAGCAGCCGCGGGTCCCGGGAGCAGTTCTTC.